A selection of T cell receptor beta chains follows, all from one sample in a study of T cell responses to AZD1222 COVID-19 vaccine. Method: immunoSEQ multiplex PCR; TCRdb's copy keeps in-frame clones and lacks some. Among fewer than 150,000 clones listed, around 90% were seen once. The sequenced sample was peripheral blood, obtained 28 days after the second AZD1222 dose. The receptors stem from an adult who received the AZD1222 COVID-19 vaccine. Each CDR3 is given with its conserved first and last residue. D genes are given only for firm matches. Clone size appears in some rows only: once, few, many, or a class for an expanded clone.

cdr3_nt cdr3_aa cdr3_length clone_size j_call v_call d_call
TGTGCCAGCAGTTACGGTCAGGATAATTCACCCCTCCACTTT CASSYGQDNSPLHF 14 . TRBJ1-6 TRBV6-2/TRBV6-3 .
TGTGCCAGCAGCGCACCATCAGGGGGCAATGAGCAGTTCTTC CASSAPSGGNEQFF 14 many TRBJ2-1 TRBV7-9 TRBD1
TGTGCCAGCAGTCAACGTTCTGTAGCCAAAAACATTCAGTACTTC CASSQRSVAKNIQYF 15 . TRBJ2-4 TRBV28 .
TGTGCCAGCAGCCTGTACAGGGGGCGAGGGGAGACCCAGTACTTC CASSLYRGRGETQYF 15 . TRBJ2-5 TRBV7-2 TRBD1
TGTGCCAGCAGTTTTATGGGACAGGGGGCCCACGAGCAGTACTTC CASSFMGQGAHEQYF 15 once TRBJ2-7 TRBV27 TRBD1
TGTGCCAGCAGCCCCGGGCCGTTGGGCGCCGAGCAGTACTTC CASSPGPLGAEQYF 14 . TRBJ2-7 TRBV9 .
TGTGCCAGCAGATATAGAGTGTCAGATACGCAGTATTTT CASRYRVSDTQYF 13 . TRBJ2-3 TRBV2 .
TGTGCCAGCTCACCAGGGAGGGACAATCAGCCCCAGCATTTT CASSPGRDNQPQHF 14 . TRBJ1-5 TRBV18 .
TGCGCCAGCAGCTTGCAGACAGCCCGGGGAGGAGAGACCCAGTACTTC CASSLQTARGGETQYF 16 . TRBJ2-5 TRBV5-1 .
TGTGCCAGCAGAGATGAAAGACAGTTAAATAGCAATCAGCCCCAGCATTTT CASRDERQLNSNQPQHF 17 . TRBJ1-5 TRBV28 .
TGTGCCAGCACCACTAGCTCGAGCTCCTACGAGCAGTACTTC CASTTSSSSYEQYF 14 . TRBJ2-7 TRBV2 .
TGCGCCAGCAGCCAACGACTAGCGGGGTTTCCTTCCTACGAGCAGTACTTC CASSQRLAGFPSYEQYF 17 . TRBJ2-7 TRBV4-1 TRBD2
TGTGCCAGCAGCTTAGCGCTTTTACAGACTCCCTCTGTCCTGACTTTC CASSLALLQTPSVLTF 16 . TRBJ2-6 TRBV7-2 .
TGCAGCGTTGAATTCGGGGAGGACTACGAGCAGTACTTC CSVEFGEDYEQYF 13 once TRBJ2-7 TRBV29-1 .
TGTGCCAGCAGCTTTAATCGGTACGAGCAGTACTTC CASSFNRYEQYF 12 . TRBJ2-7 TRBV11-2 .
TGTGCCAGCTCACCCGGAAACTATGGCTACACCTTC CASSPGNYGYTF 12 once TRBJ1-2 TRBV18 .
TGTGCCAGCCTCACGAGAAAGGGGTCACAGCTCGTACAGTACTTC CASLTRKGSQLVQYF 15 once TRBJ2-7 TRBV21-1 .
TGTGCCAGTAGTAACCCGGCCCCAGGAAGGGGAGGGGAGACCCAGTACTTC CASSNPAPGRGGETQYF 17 . TRBJ2-5 TRBV19 TRBD2
TGCGCCAGCAGTGAGTCTCGGCTGGGACTAGCAGATACGCAGTATTTT CASSESRLGLADTQYF 16 . TRBJ2-3 TRBV10-1 TRBD2
TGCGCCAGCAGAACCCAGGGGAGCTCCTACGAGCAGTACTTC CASRTQGSSYEQYF 14 . TRBJ2-7 TRBV5-1 .
TGCGCCAGCAGCCACCCTACTAGCGGGAGTGAAGATACGCAGTATTTT CASSHPTSGSEDTQYF 16 . TRBJ2-3 TRBV4-1 TRBD2
TGTGCCAGCAGCTCACAGGGGGCCAGGCAGCCCCAGCATTTT CASSSQGARQPQHF 14 . TRBJ1-5 TRBV6-5 TRBD1
TGTGCCAGCAGCGCCCAAGACAGGCTATCCTATGGCTACACCTTC CASSAQDRLSYGYTF 15 once TRBJ1-2 TRBV9 .
TGTGCCAGCGGAATAAGGGCCGGGGAGCTGTTTTTT CASGIRAGELFF 12 . TRBJ2-2 TRBV7-3 .
TGTGCCAGCAGCGAAAAAACTAGCGTCCAAGAGACCCAGTACTTC CASSEKTSVQETQYF 15 . TRBJ2-5 TRBV5-4 TRBD2
TGTGCCAGCAGTGGGTCGAGGGGGGCCTACGAGCAGTACTTC CASSGSRGAYEQYF 14 . TRBJ2-7 TRBV28 .
TGTGCCAGCAGCTTAGGAGACTATGGCTACACCTTC CASSLGDYGYTF 12 . TRBJ1-2 TRBV7-9 .
TGCGCCAGCAGTGGTTCCGGGAATCAGCCCCAGCATTTT CASSGSGNQPQHF 13 . TRBJ1-5 TRBV10-1 .
TGTGCCAGCAGCCCTGCCAGGGAGCAGTACTTC CASSPAREQYF 11 . TRBJ2-7 TRBV11-2 .
TGTGCCAGCATTCCCCGCGGGACACAGAATTCACCCCTCCACTTT CASIPRGTQNSPLHF 15 . TRBJ1-6 TRBV21-1 .
TGTGCCAGCAGTTTTTTAAACTATGGCTACACCTTC CASSFLNYGYTF 12 . TRBJ1-2 TRBV28 .
TGTGCCATCAGCCTCGAGCCGGGACAAACCTACGAGCAGTACTTC CAISLEPGQTYEQYF 15 . TRBJ2-7 TRBV10-3 .
TGTGCCAGCAGCTTAGACAGGGGACACACCGGGGAGCTGTTTTTT CASSLDRGHTGELFF 15 . TRBJ2-2 TRBV7-2 TRBD1
TGTGCCAGCGCGAAACAGGGAGGTGAGCAGTTCTTC CASAKQGGEQFF 12 . TRBJ2-1 TRBV6-5 .
TGCAGCGTTGAGGGGACCTCAAGGACAGGGGGCGCCGGCTACACCTTC CSVEGTSRTGGAGYTF 16 . TRBJ1-2 TRBV29-1 TRBD1
TGCGCCAGCAGCCCCAAGAGTCCTCTGAATGAAAAACTGTTTTTT CASSPKSPLNEKLFF 15 . TRBJ1-4 TRBV4-3 .
TGTGCCAGCAGTATACCCACAGGGAACACTGAAGCTTTCTTT CASSIPTGNTEAFF 14 . TRBJ1-1 TRBV6-5 .
TGTGCCAGCAGCGACAGGGAAACTGAAGCTTTCTTT CASSDRETEAFF 12 . TRBJ1-1 TRBV3-1/TRBV3-2 TRBD1
TGTGCCAGCAGTTTCATGGGAGGACCCTCCTACGAGCAGTACTTC CASSFMGGPSYEQYF 15 . TRBJ2-7 TRBV27 .
TGTGCCAGCTTGGGGACAGCTGAAAAACTGTTTTTT CASLGTAEKLFF 12 . TRBJ1-4 TRBV12-3/TRBV12-4 TRBD1
TGTGCCTGGAGTACACTAGCGGGGGGCGTGGAGACCCAGTACTTC CAWSTLAGGVETQYF 15 . TRBJ2-5 TRBV30 TRBD2
TGTGCCAGCAGCTTACGGACAGGGGACACCGGGGAGCTGTTTTTT CASSLRTGDTGELFF 15 once TRBJ2-2 TRBV7-9 TRBD1
TGTGCCTGGAGTGTACGGATTCAGGGTGGCTACACCTTC CAWSVRIQGGYTF 13 . TRBJ1-2 TRBV30 .
TGTGCCAGCACCCCACAGGGCCGGGGCGAGCAGTACTTC CASTPQGRGEQYF 13 . TRBJ2-7 TRBV7-2 .
TGCGCCAGCAGCCAGGAAGACCGGGACAATCAGCCCCAGCATTTT CASSQEDRDNQPQHF 15 . TRBJ1-5 TRBV4-1 .
TGTGCCAGCAGCTTTGGGGGTCTTAATGAAAAACTGTTTTTT CASSFGGLNEKLFF 14 . TRBJ1-4 TRBV7-9 .
TGTGCCAGCAGCGCGGACAGGGCGGATCAGCCCCAGCATTTT CASSADRADQPQHF 14 . TRBJ1-5 TRBV9 TRBD1
TGTGCCAGCAGCGAGGGACCTAGCCCCCTCTATGGCTACACCTTC CASSEGPSPLYGYTF 15 . TRBJ1-2 TRBV5-5 .
TGTGCCAGCAGTCACAACTCCTACGAGCAGTACTTC CASSHNSYEQYF 12 few TRBJ2-7 TRBV27 .
TGTGCCAGCAGCCGCCTGCCGGCCACGAGGGAGACCCAGTACTTC CASSRLPATRETQYF 15 . TRBJ2-5 TRBV14 .
TGTGCCACCAGTGATTATTACAGGGGGCTCGGAGAGACCCAGTACTTC CATSDYYRGLGETQYF 16 . TRBJ2-5 TRBV24-1 TRBD1
TGTGCCAGCAGCCCTCAAGGTCCACCCCAAGATACGCAGTATTTT CASSPQGPPQDTQYF 15 . TRBJ2-3 TRBV9 .
TGTGCCAGCAGCCCGAGACTAGCGTCCTACGAGCAGTACTTC CASSPRLASYEQYF 14 few TRBJ2-7 TRBV9 TRBD2
TGTGCCATCTCCGGGACTAGCGGGAGTAGGGAGCAGTTCTTC CAISGTSGSREQFF 14 . TRBJ2-1 TRBV10-3 TRBD2